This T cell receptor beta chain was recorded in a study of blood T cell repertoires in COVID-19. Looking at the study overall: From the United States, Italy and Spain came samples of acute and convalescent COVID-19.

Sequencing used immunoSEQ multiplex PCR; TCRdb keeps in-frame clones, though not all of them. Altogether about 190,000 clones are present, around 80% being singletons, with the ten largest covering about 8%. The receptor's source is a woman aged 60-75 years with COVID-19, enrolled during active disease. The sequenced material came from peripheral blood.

The CDR3 here is CASSLSGGPYNEQFF. Written as DNA, the CDR3 is TGCGCCAGCAGCTTGAGCGGGGGGCCTTACAATGAGCAGTTCTTC. The chain carries TRBV5-1 and TRBJ2-1, with 9 bases aligning to TRBD2. V trimming: 1 base; J trimming: 4 bases; junction bases outside the gene matches: 3. The CDR3 extends over 15 amino acids. Germline V gives CDR1 SGHRS, CDR2 YFSETQ. Full variable domain (missing parts from reference TRBV5-1 and TRBJ2-1): KAGVTQTPRYLIKTRGQQVTLSCSPISGHRSVSWYQQTPGQGLQFLFEYFSETQRNKGNFPGRFSGRQFSNSRSEMNVSTLELGDSALYLCASSLSGGPYNEQFFGPGTRLTVL.